Shown below are 26 T cell receptor beta chains from a single sample sequenced in a study of OX40 agonist ivuxolimab in advanced cancers. The protocol was immunoSEQ multiplex PCR, while the TCRdb copy is restricted to in-frame clones and leaves out a portion. The table has 84,000 or so clones, 94% seen once; the top ten hold 9.5% to 11%. The specimen was CD4+ or CD8+ T cells sorted from blood, collected in a trial of the OX40 agonist ivuxolimab. The receptor source for this set is an adult with an advanced solid tumor such as melanoma, head and neck, liver or kidney cancer.

This chain connects TRBV19 to TRBJ1-2; D uncertain. CDR3 length: 11 amino acids. Trimming took off 10 bases at V and 8 bases at J, with 14 bases between the two ends. Per the germline V gene, CDR1 is LNHDA and CDR2 is SQIVND (reference sequence). CDR3 in DNA: TGTGCCACCATAGGCGGTCGGGGCTACACCTTC. The encoded protein is CATIGGRGYTF.

In regard to this clone: At the DNA level, this CDR3 is encoded by other sequences in the same sample as well. CDR3 DNA sequence: TGTGCCAGCAGCTTAGGTATTTCCTACGAGCAGTACTTC. It codes for CASSLGISYEQYF. The rearrangement uses TRBV7-2 and TRBJ2-7, with D hard to call. This CDR3 is built from 13 residues. The V gene lost 1 base and the J gene lost 1 base, with 5 bases spanning the gap. Germline values: CDR1 SGHTA, CDR2 FQGNSA.

The rearrangement uses TRBV28 and TRBJ1-4; perhaps TRBD1 as D (5 bases). CDR3 length equals 14 residues. The germline V gene has CDR1 MDHEN and CDR2 SYDVKM. V lost 5 bases and J 8 bases, leaving 15 bases between the germline ends. CDR3 DNA sequence: TGTGCCAGCAGTACGGACATCGGGGGGGAAAAACTGTTTTTT. This gives the protein CASSTDIGGEKLFF.

V usage is TRBV4-1 and J usage is TRBJ2-5, with D unclear. This CDR3 is built from 15 residues. Looked up from germline, CDR1 is MGHRA and CDR2 is YSYEKL. The V end was cut by 4 bases, the J end by 2 bases, with 14 bases between. The CDR3 nucleotides are TGCGCCAGCAGCCCCTTCGGCAGCAGACAAGAGACCCAGTACTTC. Protein: CASSPFGSRQETQYF.

CDR3 protein: CASSPGGGPTDTQYF. The CDR3 region has the DNA TGTGCCAGCAGCCCCGGGGGGGGGCCGACAGATACGCAGTATTTT. The chain couples TRBV7-2 to TRBJ2-3; 8 bases line up with TRBD2. Germline V gene sequence: CDR1 SGHTA, CDR2 FQGNSA. J gave up 3 bases and V 5 bases, and 7 bases lay outside the gene matches. This CDR3 has 15 residues.

The J gene is TRBJ2-1, the V gene TRBV27; TRBD2 matches at 14 bases. CDR1 is MNHEY, CDR2 SMNVEV, per germline (reference sequence). The junction had 6 bases not matched to a gene; V was cut back by 5 bases and J by 9 bases. The CDR3 has 15 residues. The CDR3 DNA is TGTGCCAGCAGTCCAGGGACTAGCGGGAGCGGTGAGCAGTTCTTC. Translated: CASSPGTSGSGEQFF.

The chain combines TRBV4-3 with TRBJ2-2; 14 nucleotides match TRBD2. The CDR3 spans 17 residues. Germline loops: CDR1 LGHNA, CDR2 YSLEER. After removal of 4 bases from V and 3 bases from J, the junction contained 4 bases not matched to a gene. CDR3 in DNA: TGCGCCAGCAGCCCGTGGACTAGCGGGAGGTACACCGGGGAGCTGTTTTTT. Translating it yields CASSPWTSGRYTGELFF.

The chain carries TRBV19 and TRBJ1-2; TRBD1 matches 11 bases. Trimming cost V 3 bases and J 5 bases; bases outside gene matches: 5. This CDR3 comprises 15 residues. Germline CDR1 and CDR2: LNHDA and SQIVND (reference sequence). The CDR3 DNA follows: TGTGCCAGTAGTATTTTGGGACAGGGGGTATATGGCTACACCTTC. Protein: CASSILGQGVYGYTF.

Details on this clone: Other DNA sequences in this specimen translate into the identical CDR3. The CDR3 DNA reads TGTGCCAGCAGTCCAGGGACTAGCGGGAGTTTCTTC. The encoded protein is CASSPGTSGSFF. The J gene is TRBJ2-1, the V gene TRBV27; 14 bases are shared with TRBD2. The V gene's germline CDR1 is MNHEY and CDR2 SMNVEV (reference sequence). There are 12 residues in the CDR3. J was trimmed by 16 bases and V by 5 bases; bases with no gene match: 4.

V gene TRBV5-1 combines with J gene TRBJ1-5; TRBD1 is a possible D gene (5 bases). Trimming pared 0 bases from V and 7 bases from J, leaving 11 bases between. This CDR3 is built from 14 residues. Germline V CDR1 and CDR2: SGHRS, YFSETQ. CDR3 amino acids: CASSLDLGGQPQHF. The DNA of the CDR3 is TGCGCCAGCAGCTTGGACCTCGGGGGACAGCCCCAGCATTTT.

This clone was counted once. CDR3 bases: TGCGCCAGCAGAGACTTGAACACTGAAGCTTTCTTT. It specifies CASRDLNTEAFF. The chain combines TRBV10-1 with TRBJ1-1; D gene uncertain. Looked up from germline, CDR1 is WNHNN and CDR2 is SYGVQD (reference sequence). This CDR3 contains 12 residues. V was clipped by 6 bases and J by 0 bases, with 5 bases between them.

Written as DNA, the CDR3 is TGTGCCAGCAGCTACGCTGGCGCCTACGAGCAGTACTTC. Residues: CASSYAGAYEQYF. The chain links TRBV7-2 to TRBJ2-5; D gene ambiguous. The end of the DNA fits TRBJ2-7 better, so the J call may be wrong. The CDR3 is 13 amino acids. The germline gives CDR1 SGHTA, CDR2 FQGNSA.

The V call is TRBV28, the J call TRBJ1-5; D unresolved. Trimming took 2 bases from V and 6 from J, leaving 8 bases between them. CDR3 size: 13 residues. Germline V gene sequence: CDR1 MDHEN, CDR2 SYDVKM. CDR3 region: CASSLSLSQPQHF. CDR3 nucleotide sequence: TGTGCCAGCAGTTTAAGTTTGTCTCAGCCCCAGCATTTT.

J is TRBJ2-1 and V is TRBV4-1; 8 bases are shared with TRBD2. CDR1 is MGHRA, CDR2 YSYEKL, per germline. This CDR3 spans 16 amino acids. The J segment lost 7 bases and the V segment lost 0 bases, leaving 8 bases of the junction unmatched. The CDR3 coding sequence is TGCGCCAGCAGCCAAGATGCGAGCGGGAGTAAGAATGAGCAGTTCTTC. Protein product: CASSQDASGSKNEQFF.

V is TRBV27 and J is TRBJ2-1, with D perhaps given as TRBD1 or TRBD2 (6 bases each). Trimming shortened V by 2 bases and J by 8 bases, and 10 bases separated the two germline ends. The CDR3 consists of 13 residues. Germline CDR1 MNHEY, CDR2 SMNVEV (reference sequence). This CDR3 is CASSLMGGDEQFF. The CDR3 DNA reads as TGTGCCAGCAGTTTAATGGGGGGCGATGAGCAGTTCTTC.

The chain has TRBV30 and TRBJ2-5; tentatively, D is TRBD2 (6 bases). The CDR3 has 12 residues. V lost 5 bases and J 5 bases, leaving 12 bases between the germline ends. Germline V gene sequence: CDR1 GTSNPN, CDR2 SVGIG (reference sequence). The DNA of the CDR3 is TGTGCCTGGGGGGACTCGGGGGAGACCCAGTACTTC. Protein sequence: CAWGDSGETQYF.

The V call is TRBV6-6, the J call TRBJ1-5, with 8 nucleotides matching TRBD1. V lost 0 bases to trimming and J lost 11 bases; unmatched junction nucleotides: 6. The CDR3 spans 14 residues. Germline CDR1 is MNHNY and CDR2 is SVGAGI (reference sequence). The CDR3 here is CASSYSRQGRAQHF. The CDR3 nucleotides read TGTGCCAGCAGTTACTCGCGACAGGGGAGGGCCCAGCATTTT.

The chain joins TRBV7-9 to TRBJ2-3; D is perhaps TRBD2 (6 bases). The CDR3 extends over 16 amino acids. CDR1 and CDR2 from the germline V gene are SEHNR and FQNEAQ (reference sequence). With 7 bases removed from V and 2 bases from J, the gap between germline ends came to 19 bases. In nucleotides, the CDR3 is TGTGCCAGCACCGACGGGGGAGTAGCGGTCACAGATACGCAGTATTTT. Amino acids: CASTDGGVAVTDTQYF. The full variable domain, completed using reference TRBV7-9 and TRBJ2-3, is DTGVSQNPRHKITKRGQNVTFRCDPISEHNRLYWYRQTLGQGPEFLTYFQNEAQLEKSRLLSDRFSAERPKGSFSTLEIQRTEQGDSAMYLCASTDGGVAVTDTQYFGPGTRLTVL.

The rearrangement joins TRBV28 to TRBJ1-5, with TRBD1 as a possible D gene (6 bases). The ends were cut back, 2 bases at V and 7 bases at J, with 12 bases in the middle. Germline CDR1 is MDHEN and CDR2 is SYDVKM. The CDR3 has 14 residues. This CDR3 reads CASSLEQGVQPQHF. The CDR3, as DNA: TGTGCCAGCAGTTTAGAACAGGGTGTGCAGCCCCAGCATTTT.

The chain recombines TRBV9 with TRBJ2-5, with 10 positions matching TRBD2. J was trimmed by 5 bases and V by 0 bases; bases with no gene match: 4. Germline V gives CDR1 SGDLS, CDR2 YYNGEE. This CDR3 comprises 15 residues. CDR3 nucleotide sequence: TGTGCCAGCAGCGTAGGAACTAGCGGGAAGGAGACCCAGTACTTC. Its protein product is CASSVGTSGKETQYF.

This chain's CDR3 is CASSFLAGNTGELFF. The CDR3 nucleotides read TGTGCCAGCAGCTTTTTAGCAGGGAACACCGGGGAGCTGTTTTTT. The J gene is TRBJ2-2, the V gene TRBV5-4, with unresolved D. Trimming took 2 bases from V and 1 from J, leaving 9 bases between them. This CDR3 has 15 residues. Per germline, CDR1 SGHNT and CDR2 YYREEE (reference sequence). Full variable domain (rest looked up from reference TRBV5-4 and TRBJ2-2): ETGVTQSPTHLIKTRGQQVTLRCSSQSGHNTVSWYQQALGQGPQFIFQYYREEENGRGNFPPRFSGLQFPNYSSELNVNALELDDSALYLCASSFLAGNTGELFFGEGSRLTVL.

V usage is TRBV9 and J usage is TRBJ2-3; D remains unclear. V lost 0 bases, J lost 5 bases, and 19 bases lay in between. Germline V gene data show CDR1 as SGDLS and CDR2 as YYNGEE. This CDR3 is 17 amino acids long. CDR3 sequence (DNA): TGTGCCAGCAGCGTAGACGGGTCTCGCGGAGATAAAGATACGCAGTATTTT. The encoded protein is CASSVDGSRGDKDTQYF.

This clone is a singleton in its sample. The chain couples TRBV4-3 to TRBJ1-2; 8 positions match TRBD1. Per the germline V gene, CDR1 is LGHNA and CDR2 is YSLEER. This CDR3 is built from 13 residues. Trimming took 1 base from V and 11 from J; bases not matched to a gene: 6. CDR3 sequence: CASSQGTGRRYTF. The CDR3 coding sequence is TGCGCCAGCAGCCAAGGGACAGGGCGCAGATACACCTTC.

The chain has TRBV9 and TRBJ1-1; D gene uncertain. The V end lost 3 bases, the J end lost 4 bases, and 10 bases lay between the germline ends. This CDR3 spans 13 amino acids. Germline assignment: CDR1 SGDLS and CDR2 YYNGEE. The CDR3 DNA sequence: TGTGCCAGCAGCGGATTCCGGGGCACTGAAGCTTTCTTT. It encodes CASSGFRGTEAFF.

The genes are TRBV7-9 and TRBJ2-1; 7 positions agree with TRBD1. Germline V CDR1 and CDR2: SEHNR, FQNEAQ (reference sequence). V shed 5 bases, J shed 2 bases, and the junction held 12 bases outside the gene matches. There are 17 residues in the CDR3. The CDR3, as DNA: TGTGCCAGCAGCCCCCACCTCCGGGACAGCCCCTACAATGAGCAGTTCTTC. Encoded protein: CASSPHLRDSPYNEQFF.

This chain joins TRBV7-9 and TRBJ2-7, with D unresolved. V was pared by 4 bases and J by 5 bases, with 12 bases between. This CDR3 has 13 residues. CDR1 is SEHNR and CDR2 is FQNEAQ in the germline V gene (reference sequence). CDR3 loop: CASSSQTSNEQYF. The CDR3 DNA reads TGTGCCAGCAGCTCCCAGACTTCCAACGAGCAGTACTTC.